This record covers a single T cell receptor (beta chain). What it binds is not known. These data belong to a study of radiation and T cells in renal cell carcinoma. The time point denotes: baseline pretreatment blood. The treatment is: 15 Gy SBRT to primary tumor, nephrectomy 4 weeks later. Germline V gene data show CDR1 as LGHNA and CDR2 as YSLEER. V was pared by 4 bases and J by 0 bases, with 13 bases between. CDR3 length: 16 amino acids. Regarding the study as a whole: Baseline intratumoral clonotype presence is unknown without pretreatment biopsies. Top tumor clonotypes rose in blood 2 weeks post-radiation, then contracted.

TCRdb keeps only in-frame clones here, not all; method: immunoSEQ multiplex PCR. The table has some 150,000 clones, 75% to 90% seen once; the top ten hold 20% to 25%. J is TRBJ2-1 and V is TRBV4-3; D unresolved. This clonotype was obtained from a woman aged 50 to 60 with renal cell carcinoma. The sample was blood, taken from a patient whose treatment included radiotherapy and nephrectomy. The CDR3, as DNA: TGCGCCAGCAGCCCTTTCTGGCGCAGCTCCTACAATGAGCAGTTCTTC. As protein: CASSPFWRSSYNEQFF.